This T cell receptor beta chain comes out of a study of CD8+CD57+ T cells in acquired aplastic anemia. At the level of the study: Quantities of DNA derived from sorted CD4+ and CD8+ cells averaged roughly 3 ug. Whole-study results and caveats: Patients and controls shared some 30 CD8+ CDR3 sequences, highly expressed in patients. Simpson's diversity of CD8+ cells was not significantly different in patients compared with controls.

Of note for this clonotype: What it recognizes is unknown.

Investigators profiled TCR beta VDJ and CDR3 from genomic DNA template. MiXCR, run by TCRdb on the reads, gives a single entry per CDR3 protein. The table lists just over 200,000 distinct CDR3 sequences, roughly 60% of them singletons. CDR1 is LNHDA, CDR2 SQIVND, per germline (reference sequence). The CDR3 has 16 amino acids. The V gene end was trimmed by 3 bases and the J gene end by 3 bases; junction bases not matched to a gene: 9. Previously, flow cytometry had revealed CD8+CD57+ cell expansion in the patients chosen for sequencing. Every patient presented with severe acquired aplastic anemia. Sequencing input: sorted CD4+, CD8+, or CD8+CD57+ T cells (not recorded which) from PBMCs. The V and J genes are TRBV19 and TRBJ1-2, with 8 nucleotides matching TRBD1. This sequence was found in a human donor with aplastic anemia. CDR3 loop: CASSMLPGQADYGYTF. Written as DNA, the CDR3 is TGTGCCAGTAGTATGTTACCGGGACAGGCGGACTATGGCTACACCTTC.